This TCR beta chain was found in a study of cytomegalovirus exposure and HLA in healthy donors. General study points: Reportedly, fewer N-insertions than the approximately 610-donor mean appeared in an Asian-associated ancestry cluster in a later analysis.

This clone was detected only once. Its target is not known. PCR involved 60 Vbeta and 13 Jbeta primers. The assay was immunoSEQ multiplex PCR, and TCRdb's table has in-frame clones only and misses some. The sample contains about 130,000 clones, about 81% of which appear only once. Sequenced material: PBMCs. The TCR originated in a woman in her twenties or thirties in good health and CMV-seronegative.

The CDR3 DNA sequence: TGCGCCAGCAGCCACCCCGGGACAGGGGTCGAAAAACTGTTTTTT. This gives the protein CASSHPGTGVEKLFF. The chain has TRBV4-1 and TRBJ1-4, with TRBD1 identical over 10 bases. Germline CDR1 MGHRA, CDR2 YSYEKL. This CDR3 region has 15 residues. The junction had 6 bases not matched to a gene; V was cut back by 3 bases and J by 8 bases.